Listed below are T cell receptor beta chains from one sample, sequenced in a study of OX40 agonist ivuxolimab in advanced cancers. Data came from immunoSEQ multiplex PCR; TCRdb stores just in-frame clones and leaves some out. The sample records 65,000 or so clones, roughly 84% being singletons. This sample comprised CD4+ or CD8+ T cells sorted from blood, obtained in a trial of the OX40 agonist ivuxolimab. The receptors were gathered from an adult with an advanced solid tumor such as melanoma, head and neck, liver or kidney cancer. Each CDR3 is given with its conserved first and last residue. Fields, in order: clone size, V gene, J gene, D gene, CDR3 protein, CDR3 DNA. The D gene is left open where the match is weak. For some rows the clone size is stated as once, few or many, or as a class when expanded; others skip it.

clone size: NA
V gene: TRBV7-8
J gene: TRBJ1-3
D gene: NA
CDR3 protein: CASSFYSDSGNTIYF
CDR3 DNA: TGTGCCAGCAGCTTTTACTCGGACAGTGGAAACACCATATATTTT

clone size: few
V gene: TRBV27
J gene: TRBJ1-2
D gene: NA
CDR3 protein: CASSTVPRGGYTF
CDR3 DNA: TGTGCCAGCAGTACCGTACCCAGGGGAGGCTACACCTTC

clone size: few
V gene: TRBV9
J gene: TRBJ1-4
D gene: NA
CDR3 protein: CASSVALRNEKLFF
CDR3 DNA: TGTGCCAGCAGCGTAGCTCTTCGAAATGAAAAACTGTTTTTT

clone size: NA
V gene: TRBV6-4
J gene: TRBJ2-3
D gene: TRBD2
CDR3 protein: CASKAGTSTDTQYF
CDR3 DNA: TGTGCCAGCAAAGCGGGGACTAGCACAGATACGCAGTATTTT

clone size: once
V gene: TRBV29-1
J gene: TRBJ1-2
D gene: NA
CDR3 protein: CSVEDGRVRDLYGYTF
CDR3 DNA: TGCAGCGTTGAAGATGGGAGGGTCAGGGACCTCTATGGCTACACCTTC

clone size: few
V gene: TRBV6-1
J gene: TRBJ1-2
D gene: NA
CDR3 protein: CASSEATGLF
CDR3 DNA: TGTGCCAGCAGTGAAGCAACAGGGCTCTTC

clone size: NA
V gene: TRBV10-3
J gene: TRBJ2-7
D gene: TRBD1
CDR3 protein: CAISESAQGGMGEQYF
CDR3 DNA: TGTGCCATCAGTGAGTCGGCACAGGGGGGAATGGGCGAGCAGTACTTC

clone size: NA
V gene: TRBV7-3
J gene: TRBJ1-3
D gene: NA
CDR3 protein: CASSLNDRSSGNTIYF
CDR3 DNA: TGTGCCAGCAGCTTAAACGATCGATCCTCTGGAAACACCATATATTTT

clone size: NA
V gene: TRBV2
J gene: TRBJ2-7
D gene: NA
CDR3 protein: CASRDDSNEQYF
CDR3 DNA: TGTGCCAGCAGAGACGACAGCAACGAGCAGTACTTC

clone size: NA
V gene: TRBV7-9
J gene: TRBJ2-2
D gene: TRBD2
CDR3 protein: CASSRGTSGPTGELFF
CDR3 DNA: TGTGCCAGCAGCCGGGGGACTAGCGGACCCACCGGGGAGCTGTTTTTT

clone size: NA
V gene: TRBV2
J gene: TRBJ2-3
D gene: NA
CDR3 protein: CASTKTDTQYF
CDR3 DNA: TGTGCCAGCACCAAAACAGATACGCAGTATTTT

clone size: NA
V gene: TRBV5-1
J gene: TRBJ2-3
D gene: NA
CDR3 protein: CASSPPPPRSTDTQYF
CDR3 DNA: TGCGCCAGCAGCCCCCCGCCCCCCCGGAGCACAGATACGCAGTATTTT

clone size: NA
V gene: TRBV27
J gene: TRBJ2-7
D gene: NA
CDR3 protein: CASSFSAGRSSEQYF
CDR3 DNA: TGTGCCAGCAGTTTCTCTGCGGGTCGATCTTCCGAGCAGTACTTC

clone size: NA
V gene: TRBV11-2
J gene: TRBJ2-7
D gene: TRBD1
CDR3 protein: CASRSPGTGGYEQYF
CDR3 DNA: TGTGCCAGCAGGTCACCCGGGACAGGGGGTTACGAGCAGTACTTC

clone size: NA
V gene: TRBV6-5
J gene: TRBJ1-5
D gene: NA
CDR3 protein: CASSLGPGRPQHF
CDR3 DNA: TGTGCCAGCAGCTTGGGCCCAGGTCGGCCCCAGCATTTT

clone size: NA
V gene: TRBV4-1
J gene: TRBJ1-2
D gene: NA
CDR3 protein: CASSQDRAGTNYGYTF
CDR3 DNA: TGCGCCAGCAGCCAAGATCGGGCAGGGACCAACTATGGCTACACCTTC

clone size: NA
V gene: TRBV23-1
J gene: TRBJ2-1
D gene: TRBD2
CDR3 protein: CASSPPSSGRDAYNEQFF
CDR3 DNA: TGCGCCAGCAGTCCGCCGTCTAGCGGGAGGGACGCCTACAATGAGCAGTTCTTC

clone size: once
V gene: TRBV19
J gene: TRBJ2-7
D gene: TRBD1
CDR3 protein: CASSLNPGQGGEQYF
CDR3 DNA: TGTGCCAGTAGCCTGAATCCGGGACAGGGCGGCGAGCAGTACTTC

clone size: NA
V gene: TRBV28
J gene: TRBJ2-3
D gene: TRBD2
CDR3 protein: CASVMEREVLDTQYF
CDR3 DNA: TGTGCCAGCGTGATGGAGCGGGAGGTGCTAGATACGCAGTATTTT

clone size: NA
V gene: TRBV11-2
J gene: TRBJ2-2
D gene: NA
CDR3 protein: CASSFSPLHTGELFF
CDR3 DNA: TGTGCCAGCAGCTTCAGTCCTCTCCACACCGGGGAGCTGTTTTTT

clone size: NA
V gene: TRBV11-2
J gene: TRBJ1-1
D gene: TRBD1
CDR3 protein: CASSSQTGTGAEAFF
CDR3 DNA: TGTGCCAGCAGCTCCCAAACGGGGACAGGGGCTGAAGCTTTCTTT

clone size: NA
V gene: TRBV2
J gene: TRBJ1-5
D gene: TRBD1
CDR3 protein: CASSPWDRGNQPQHF
CDR3 DNA: TGTGCCAGCAGTCCTTGGGACAGGGGAAATCAGCCCCAGCATTTT

clone size: few
V gene: TRBV6-1
J gene: TRBJ1-1
D gene: NA
CDR3 protein: CASSDPNLGMNTEAFF
CDR3 DNA: TGTGCCAGCAGTGACCCAAACCTGGGGATGAACACTGAAGCTTTCTTT

clone size: NA
V gene: TRBV7-6
J gene: TRBJ2-2
D gene: NA
CDR3 protein: CASSFRQGGPGELFF
CDR3 DNA: TGTGCCAGCAGCTTCCGACAGGGAGGACCCGGGGAGCTGTTTTTT

clone size: few
V gene: TRBV7-3
J gene: TRBJ2-1
D gene: NA
CDR3 protein: CASSFGYGRGGYEQFF
CDR3 DNA: TGTGCCAGCAGCTTTGGGTACGGGAGAGGGGGTTATGAGCAGTTCTTC

clone size: NA
V gene: TRBV21-1
J gene: TRBJ2-3
D gene: NA
CDR3 protein: CASSSPPGLAGVNTDTQYF
CDR3 DNA: TGTGCCAGCAGCTCCCCCCCGGGACTAGCGGGGGTTAACACAGATACGCAGTATTTT

clone size: NA
V gene: TRBV9
J gene: TRBJ2-2
D gene: NA
CDR3 protein: CASSVLPTATTGELFF
CDR3 DNA: TGTGCCAGCAGCGTTCTCCCGACCGCTACCACCGGGGAGCTGTTTTTT

clone size: NA
V gene: TRBV5-1
J gene: TRBJ2-7
D gene: NA
CDR3 protein: CASSLSDGEQYF
CDR3 DNA: TGCGCCAGCAGCTTGTCAGACGGCGAGCAGTACTTC